What follows are 12 T cell receptor beta chains derived from one specimen sequenced in a study of CD8 T cells in ankylosing spondylitis. Which antigens these TCRs recognize remains unknown. In TCRdb, the 5' RACE reads were re-called with MiXCR into one record per CDR3 protein. The repertoire holds 390,000 or so distinct CDR3 sequences, with around 22% as singletons. Study findings and constraints: Ankylosing spondylitis blood seemed to carry a telltale TCR beta motif made of under ten highly homologous variants.

Sample: blood, either unsorted or a sorted T cell fraction (not recorded which). The receptors stem from a male donor with ankylosing spondylitis.

The rearrangement links TRBV5-1 to TRBJ2-2; the match to TRBD1 covers 7 bases. The germline gives CDR1 SGHRS, CDR2 YFSETQ. The CDR3 has 15 residues. The V gene end was trimmed by 6 bases and the J gene end by 4 bases; junction bases not matched to a gene: 9. The CDR3: CASTEDRVVTGELFF. The CDR3 bases are TGCGCCAGCACCGAAGACAGGGTGGTCACCGGGGAGCTGTTTTTT.

This clonotype turned up a few times. The chain employs TRBV9 and TRBJ2-5, with D perhaps TRBD2 (5 bases). This CDR3 comprises 13 residues. Germline V lookup: CDR1 SGDLS, CDR2 YYNGEE. The V gene lost 0 bases and the J gene lost 7 bases, with 10 bases spanning the gap. CDR3 amino acids: CASSVGAEGTQYF. CDR3 DNA: TGTGCCAGCAGCGTAGGGGCTGAGGGGACCCAGTACTTC.

This clonotype has more than one count but fewer than ten. The V call is TRBV7-9, the J call TRBJ2-6; D gene ambiguous. V was shortened by 2 bases and J by 0 bases, with 8 bases between the two germline ends. Germline-derived CDR1 and CDR2 are SEHNR and FQNEAQ (reference sequence). This CDR3 is 16 amino acids long. DNA for the CDR3: TGTGCCAGCAGCTTAAGACCAGTCTCTGGGGCCAACGTCCTGACTTTC. Translating it yields CASSLRPVSGANVLTF.

The rearrangement uses TRBV7-9 and TRBJ2-1; no clear D gene. CDR1 SEHNR and CDR2 FQNEAQ come from the germline V gene (reference sequence). The CDR3 runs to 12 residues. V was cut by 5 bases and J by 6 bases, with 8 bases left in between. The CDR3 nucleotides read TGTGCCAGCAGCCTAACCCCCAATGAGCAGTTCTTC. This translates into CASSLTPNEQFF.

This clonotype appeared a few times. The V gene is TRBV4-2, the J gene TRBJ1-5, with D tentatively TRBD1 (5 bases). Trimming pared 0 bases from V and 3 bases from J, leaving 9 bases between. CDR3 length equals 15 residues. Germline CDR1 and CDR2: LGHNA and YNFKEQ. The CDR3, as DNA: TGTGCCAGCAGCCAAGAGCCAGGGCACAATCAGCCCCAGCATTTT. Translating it yields CASSQEPGHNQPQHF.

This clonotype occurred a few times. The V and J genes are TRBV6-2 or TRBV6-3 and TRBJ2-7, with a possible D match to TRBD2 (6 bases). The germline V gene has CDR1 MNHEY and CDR2 SVGEGT. The CDR3 totals 14 residues. V was trimmed by 2 bases and J by 4 bases, leaving 12 bases between them. The DNA of the CDR3 is TGTGCCAGCAGTTACCACTCGGGGAGGTACGAGCAGTACTTC. Amino acid sequence: CASSYHSGRYEQYF.

In its sample, this clonotype was seen once. The V gene is TRBV6-1, the J gene TRBJ1-6; tentative D call: TRBD1 (5 bases). The CDR3 loop spans 13 amino acids. V lost 6 bases, J lost 9 bases, and 12 bases lay in between. Looked up from germline, CDR1 is MNHNS and CDR2 is SASEGT. The CDR3 region is CASRGLPPSPLHF. The DNA for the CDR3 is TGTGCCAGCAGGGGGCTTCCCCCTTCACCCCTCCACTTT.

In regard to this clonotype: In this CDR3 the conserved last residue, phenylalanine or tryptophan, is missing, so a read error is likely. The chain is built from TRBV29-1 and TRBJ2-3; 9 positions match TRBD2. The CDR3 extends over 12 amino acids. CDR1 and CDR2 from the germline V gene are SQVTM and ANQGSEA. CDR3 nucleotide sequence: TGCGGGCTAGCGGGAAGGGGGGATACGCAGTATATT. Translating gives CGLAGRGDTQYI.

This clonotype appeared many times. The chain joins TRBV29-1 to TRBJ1-2; no firm D call. This CDR3 is built from 12 residues. Between the trimmed V and J ends, which lost 7 bases and 2 bases, there was a span of 11 bases. From germline, CDR1 is SQVTM and CDR2 ANQGSEA. Here the CDR3 reads CSARTGNYGYTF. CDR3 bases: TGCAGCGCCCGGACGGGAAACTATGGCTACACCTTC.

This chain uses TRBV5-1 with TRBJ2-7; 10 bases are a match to TRBD1. The V gene end was trimmed by 6 bases and the J gene end by 4 bases; junction bases not matched to a gene: 4. Germline loops: CDR1 SGHRS, CDR2 YFSETQ. The length of the CDR3 is 13 residues. CDR3 sequence: CASKGQGFYEQYF. For the CDR3, the DNA is TGCGCCAGCAAGGGACAGGGGTTTTACGAGCAGTACTTC.

This clonotype was observed a few times. V gene TRBV12-3 or TRBV12-4 combines with J gene TRBJ1-4, with TRBD1 matching over 10 bases. The V and J ends lost 5 bases and 8 bases, in that order; junction bases with no gene match: 2. This CDR3 spans 13 amino acids. The CDR3 DNA sequence: TGTGCCAGCAGTGGGACAGGGGTGGAAAAACTGTTTTTT. Its translation: CASSGTGVEKLFF.

The rearrangement links TRBV10-2 to TRBJ2-5; 7 nucleotides agree with TRBD2. The germline V gene has CDR1 WSHSY and CDR2 SAAADI. Trimming removed 7 bases from V and 4 bases from J; junction bases left unmatched: 6. The CDR3 spans 13 residues. The chain's CDR3 is CASTRGVGETQYF. CDR3 nucleotides: TGCGCCAGCACCCGGGGGGTGGGAGAGACCCAGTACTTC.